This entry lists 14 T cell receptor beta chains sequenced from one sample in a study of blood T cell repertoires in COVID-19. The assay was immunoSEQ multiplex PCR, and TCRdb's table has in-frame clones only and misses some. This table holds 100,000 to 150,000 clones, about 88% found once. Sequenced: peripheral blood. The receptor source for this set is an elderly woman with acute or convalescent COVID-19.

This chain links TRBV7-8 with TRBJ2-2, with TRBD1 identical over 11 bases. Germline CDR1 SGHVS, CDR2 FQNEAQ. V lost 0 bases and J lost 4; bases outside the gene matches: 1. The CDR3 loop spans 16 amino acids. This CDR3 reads CASSLAGTGGTGELFF. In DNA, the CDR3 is TGTGCCAGCAGCTTAGCGGGGACAGGGGGCACCGGGGAGCTGTTTTTT.

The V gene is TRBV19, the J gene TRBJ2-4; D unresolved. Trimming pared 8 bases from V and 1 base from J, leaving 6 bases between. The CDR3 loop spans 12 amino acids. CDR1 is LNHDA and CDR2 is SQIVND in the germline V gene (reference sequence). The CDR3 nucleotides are TGTGCCAGTGGTGAGGCCAAAAACATTCAGTACTTC. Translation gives CASGEAKNIQYF.

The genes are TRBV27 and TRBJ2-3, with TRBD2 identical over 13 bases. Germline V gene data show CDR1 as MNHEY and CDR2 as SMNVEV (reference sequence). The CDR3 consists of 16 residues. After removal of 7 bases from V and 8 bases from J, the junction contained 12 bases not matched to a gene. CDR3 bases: TGTGCCAGCACCCCTTTACTAGCGGGGGGGGCGACTACGCAGTATTTT. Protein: CASTPLLAGGATTQYF.

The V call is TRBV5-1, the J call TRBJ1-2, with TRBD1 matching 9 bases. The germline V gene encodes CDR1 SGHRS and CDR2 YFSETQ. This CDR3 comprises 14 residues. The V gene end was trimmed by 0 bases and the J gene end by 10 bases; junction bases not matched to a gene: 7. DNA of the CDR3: TGCGCCAGCAGCTTGGCCGGGACAGGGTGGGACTACACCTTC. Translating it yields CASSLAGTGWDYTF.

CDR3 sequence (DNA): TGTGCCAGTAGTATAGGCGGCGGGAGTAATATCTATGAGCAGTTCTTC. Translated, it gives CASSIGGGSNIYEQFF. This chain links TRBV19 with TRBJ2-1; TRBD2 matches 7 bases. The V and J ends lost 1 base and 8 bases, in that order; junction bases with no gene match: 11. The CDR3 is 16 residues long. Germline CDR1 LNHDA, CDR2 SQIVND (reference sequence).

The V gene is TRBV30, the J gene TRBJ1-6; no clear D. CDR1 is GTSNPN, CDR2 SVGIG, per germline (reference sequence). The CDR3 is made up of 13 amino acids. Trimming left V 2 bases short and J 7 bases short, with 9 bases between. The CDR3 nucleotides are TGTGCCTGGAGTCTTAGGAGAAATTCACCCCTCCACTTT. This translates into CAWSLRRNSPLHF.

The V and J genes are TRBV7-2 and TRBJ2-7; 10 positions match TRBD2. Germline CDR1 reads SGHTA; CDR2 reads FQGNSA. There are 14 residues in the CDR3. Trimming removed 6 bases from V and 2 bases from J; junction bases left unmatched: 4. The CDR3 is CASRASGGPYEQYF. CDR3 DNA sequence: TGTGCCAGCAGGGCTAGCGGGGGCCCCTACGAGCAGTACTTC.

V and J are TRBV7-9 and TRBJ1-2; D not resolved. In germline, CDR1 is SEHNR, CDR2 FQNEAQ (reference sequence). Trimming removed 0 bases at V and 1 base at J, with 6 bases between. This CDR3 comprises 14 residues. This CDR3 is CASSLAQDNYGYTF. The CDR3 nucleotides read TGTGCCAGCAGCTTAGCCCAGGATAACTATGGCTACACCTTC.

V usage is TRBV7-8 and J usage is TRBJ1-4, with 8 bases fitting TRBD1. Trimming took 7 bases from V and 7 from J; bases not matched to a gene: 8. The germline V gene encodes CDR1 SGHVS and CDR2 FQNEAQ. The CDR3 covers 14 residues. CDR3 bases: TGTGCCAGCAAAGGCAGGGGGCCGGGTGAAAAACTGTTTTTT. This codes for CASKGRGPGEKLFF.

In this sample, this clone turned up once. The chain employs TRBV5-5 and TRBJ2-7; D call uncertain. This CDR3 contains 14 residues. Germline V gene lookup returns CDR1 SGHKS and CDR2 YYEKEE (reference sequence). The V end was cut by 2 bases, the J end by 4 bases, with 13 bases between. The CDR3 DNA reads TGTGCCAGCAGCTTCCAAGCAGGTGAATACGAGCAGTACTTC. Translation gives CASSFQAGEYEQYF.

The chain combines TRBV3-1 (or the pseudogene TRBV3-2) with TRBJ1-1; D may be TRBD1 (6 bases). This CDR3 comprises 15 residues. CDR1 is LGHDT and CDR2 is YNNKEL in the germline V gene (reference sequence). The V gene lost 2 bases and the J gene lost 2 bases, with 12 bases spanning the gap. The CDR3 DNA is TGTGCCAGCAGCCAATGCTCCAGGGGAAACACTGAAGCTTTCTTT. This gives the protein CASSQCSRGNTEAFF.

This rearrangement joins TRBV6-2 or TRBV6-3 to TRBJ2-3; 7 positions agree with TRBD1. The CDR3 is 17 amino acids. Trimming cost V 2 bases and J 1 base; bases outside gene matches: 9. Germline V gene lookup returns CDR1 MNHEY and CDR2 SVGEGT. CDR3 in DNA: TGTGCCAGCAGTTACGCGCAGGGACAGCTAGGCACAGATACGCAGTATTTT. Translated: CASSYAQGQLGTDTQYF.

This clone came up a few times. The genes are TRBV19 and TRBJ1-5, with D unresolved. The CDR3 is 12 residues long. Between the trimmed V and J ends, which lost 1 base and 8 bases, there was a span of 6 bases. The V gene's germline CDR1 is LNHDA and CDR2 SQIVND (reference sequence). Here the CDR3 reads CASSIGVEPQHF. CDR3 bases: TGTGCCAGTAGTATAGGAGTGGAGCCCCAGCATTTT.

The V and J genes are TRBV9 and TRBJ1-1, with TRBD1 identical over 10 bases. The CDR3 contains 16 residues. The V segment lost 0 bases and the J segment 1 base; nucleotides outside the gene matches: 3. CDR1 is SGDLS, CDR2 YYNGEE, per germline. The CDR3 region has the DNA TGTGCCAGCAGCGTAGCGGGACAGGGGTCGAACACTGAAGCTTTCTTT. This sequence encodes CASSVAGQGSNTEAFF. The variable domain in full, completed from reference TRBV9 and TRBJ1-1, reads DSGVTQTPKHLITATGQRVTLRCSPRSGDLSVYWYQQSLDQGLQFLIQYYNGEERAKGNILERFSAQQFPDLHSELNLSSLELGDSALYFCASSVAGQGSNTEAFFGQGTRLTVV.